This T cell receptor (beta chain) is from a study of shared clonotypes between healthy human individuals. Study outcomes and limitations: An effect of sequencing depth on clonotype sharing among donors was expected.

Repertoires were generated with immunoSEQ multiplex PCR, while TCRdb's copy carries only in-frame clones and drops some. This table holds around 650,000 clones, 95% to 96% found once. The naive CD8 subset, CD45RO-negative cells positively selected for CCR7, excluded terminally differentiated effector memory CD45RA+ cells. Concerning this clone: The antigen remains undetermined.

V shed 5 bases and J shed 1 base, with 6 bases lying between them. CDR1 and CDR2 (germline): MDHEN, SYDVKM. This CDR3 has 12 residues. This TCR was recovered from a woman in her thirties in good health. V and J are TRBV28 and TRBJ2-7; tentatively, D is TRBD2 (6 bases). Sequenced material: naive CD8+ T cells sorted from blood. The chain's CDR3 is CASSGGSYEQYF. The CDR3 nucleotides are TGTGCCAGCAGTGGAGGGTCCTACGAGCAGTACTTC.